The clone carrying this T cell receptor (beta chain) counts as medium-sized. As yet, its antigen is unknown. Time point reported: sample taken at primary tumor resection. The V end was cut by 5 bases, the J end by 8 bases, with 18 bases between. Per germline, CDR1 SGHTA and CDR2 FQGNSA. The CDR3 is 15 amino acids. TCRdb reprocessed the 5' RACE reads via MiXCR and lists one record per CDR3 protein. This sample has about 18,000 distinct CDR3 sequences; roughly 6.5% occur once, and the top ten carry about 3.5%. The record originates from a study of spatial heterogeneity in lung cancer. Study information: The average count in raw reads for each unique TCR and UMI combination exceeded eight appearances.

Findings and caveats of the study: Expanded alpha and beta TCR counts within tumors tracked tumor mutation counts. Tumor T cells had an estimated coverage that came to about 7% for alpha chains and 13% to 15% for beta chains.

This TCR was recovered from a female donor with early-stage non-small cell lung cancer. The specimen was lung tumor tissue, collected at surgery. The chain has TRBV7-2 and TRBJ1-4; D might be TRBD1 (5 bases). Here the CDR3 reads CASSLGTARAEKLFF. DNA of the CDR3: TGTGCCAGCAGCCTCGGAACCGCCAGGGCCGAAAAACTGTTTTTT.